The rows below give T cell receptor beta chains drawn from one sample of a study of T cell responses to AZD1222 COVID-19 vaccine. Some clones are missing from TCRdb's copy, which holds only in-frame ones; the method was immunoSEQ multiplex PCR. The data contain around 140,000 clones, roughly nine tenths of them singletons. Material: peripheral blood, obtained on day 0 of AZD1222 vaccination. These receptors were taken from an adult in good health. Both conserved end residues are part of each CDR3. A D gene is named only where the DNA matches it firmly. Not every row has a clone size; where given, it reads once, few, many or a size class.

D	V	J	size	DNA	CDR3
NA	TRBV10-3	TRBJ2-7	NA	TGTGCCATCAGCCAACGCAAGGGGGACGCCGGGCAGTACTTC	CAISQRKGDAGQYF
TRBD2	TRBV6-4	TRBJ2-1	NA	TGTGCCAGCAGTGACTCACTAGCGGGGGACTACAATGAGCAGTTCTTC	CASSDSLAGDYNEQFF
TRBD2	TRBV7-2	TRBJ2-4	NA	TGTGCCAGCAGCTTATATGGTGGACTAGCCGCCAAAAACATTCAGTACTTC	CASSLYGGLAAKNIQYF
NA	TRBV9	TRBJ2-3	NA	TGTGCCAGCAGCGCGGGGAGAGGGACAGATACGCAGTATTTT	CASSAGRGTDTQYF
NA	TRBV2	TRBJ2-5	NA	TGTGCCAGCAGGGTGATAACAAATGGTTGGGAGACCCAGTACTTC	CASRVITNGWETQYF
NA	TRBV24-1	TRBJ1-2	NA	TGTGCCACCAGTGATACGGGTTATGATGGCTACACCTTC	CATSDTGYDGYTF
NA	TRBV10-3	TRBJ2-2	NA	TGTGCCGCGAGCCTTGAGGGGGACACCGGGGAGCTGTTTTTT	CAASLEGDTGELFF
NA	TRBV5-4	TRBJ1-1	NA	TGTGCCAGCAGCTTGCTCGACAAGGCGAACACTGAAGCTTTCTTT	CASSLLDKANTEAFF
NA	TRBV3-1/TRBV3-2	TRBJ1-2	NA	TGTGCCAGCAGCCAGGGGACTGACCTTTATGGCTACACCTTC	CASSQGTDLYGYTF
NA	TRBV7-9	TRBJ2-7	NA	TGTGCCAGCAGCTTAGTGGCCTGGAGCTCCTACGAGCAGTACTTC	CASSLVAWSSYEQYF
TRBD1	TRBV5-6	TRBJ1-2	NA	TGTGCCAGCAGCGGGGAGGACAGGGTGTACTATGGCTACACCTTC	CASSGEDRVYYGYTF
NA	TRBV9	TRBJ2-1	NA	TGTGCCAGCAGCGGAAACAGGGGGGGCCCTTCAGAGCAGTTCTTC	CASSGNRGGPSEQFF
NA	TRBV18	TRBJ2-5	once	TGTGCCAGCTCACCTCGGTTAGGGGGTGCGGAGACCCAGTACTTC	CASSPRLGGAETQYF
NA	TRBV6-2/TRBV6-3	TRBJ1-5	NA	TGTGCCAGCAGTTTGTCCGGAGTGGGCCATAGCAATCAGCCCCAGCATTTT	CASSLSGVGHSNQPQHF
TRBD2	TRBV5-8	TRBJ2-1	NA	TGTGCCAGCAGCCTTGAAGATAGCGGGAGGTACAATGAGCAGTTCTTC	CASSLEDSGRYNEQFF
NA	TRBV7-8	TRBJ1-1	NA	TGTGCCAGCAGCCACCCGAACACTGAAGCTTTCTTT	CASSHPNTEAFF
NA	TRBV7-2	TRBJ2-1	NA	TGTGCCTCCCGGGACGCACCCTACAATGAGCAGTTCTTC	CASRDAPYNEQFF
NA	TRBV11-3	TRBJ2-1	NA	TGTGCCAGCAGCCGCGCCGACCTCCCCAACGAGCAGTTCTTC	CASSRADLPNEQFF
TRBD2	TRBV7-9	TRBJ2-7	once	TGTGCCAGCAGCTCGGGACTAGCGGGAGGTGAGGGGCCCTACGAGCAGTACTTC	CASSSGLAGGEGPYEQYF
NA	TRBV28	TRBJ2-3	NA	TGTGCCAGCAGCATTTCTCCGAGTCAGTATTTT	CASSISPSQYF
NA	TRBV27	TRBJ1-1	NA	TGTGCCAGCAGTTTATACCTGGGTGGTACTGAAGCTTTCTTT	CASSLYLGGTEAFF
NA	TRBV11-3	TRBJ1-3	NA	TGTGCCAGCAGCTCCCAGGGGAAAGGGGAGGGCACTGGAAACACCATATATTTT	CASSSQGKGEGTGNTIYF
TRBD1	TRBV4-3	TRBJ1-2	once	TGCGCCAGCAGCCAAGGGACAGGGGGCGAATATGGCTACACCTTC	CASSQGTGGEYGYTF
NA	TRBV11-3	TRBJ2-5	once	TGTGCCAGCAGCCTAGGGTACCAAGAGACCCAGTACTTC	CASSLGYQETQYF
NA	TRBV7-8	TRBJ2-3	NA	TGTGCCAGCAGCTTATTTAGACTAGCAGATACGCAGTATTTT	CASSLFRLADTQYF
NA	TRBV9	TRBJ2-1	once	TGTGCCAGCAGCCCCCCTTTGGTGTCCTTCTACAATGAGCAGTTCTTC	CASSPPLVSFYNEQFF
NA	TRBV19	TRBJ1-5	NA	TGTGCCAGTAGTTTCGGACGGGGCAATCAGCCCCAGCATTTT	CASSFGRGNQPQHF
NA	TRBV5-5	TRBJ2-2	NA	TGTGCCAGCAGCCGCTGGGGGGGGGCTGGCACCGGGGAGCTGTTTTTT	CASSRWGGAGTGELFF
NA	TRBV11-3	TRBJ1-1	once	TGTGCCAGCAGCCCTGGTCGGCTGAACACTGAAGCTTTCTTT	CASSPGRLNTEAFF
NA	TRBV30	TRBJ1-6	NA	TGTGCCTGGGCCCCTCCGGGGGGCGATAATTCACCCCTCCACTTT	CAWAPPGGDNSPLHF
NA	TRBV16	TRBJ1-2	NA	TGTGCCAGCAGCCCCTACACCTCAACGGACTATGGCTACACCTTC	CASSPYTSTDYGYTF
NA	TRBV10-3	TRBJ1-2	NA	TGTGCCATCAATGGGGCGGACGGCTATGGCTACACCTTC	CAINGADGYGYTF
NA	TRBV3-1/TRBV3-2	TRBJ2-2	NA	TGTGCCAGCAGCCAAGAGGAGTCCGGCCAGTGGACGGCGGAAAACACCGGGGAGCTGTTTTTT	CASSQEESGQWTAENTGELFF
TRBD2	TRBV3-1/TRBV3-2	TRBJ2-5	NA	TGTGCCAGCAGCCAAGATGGGCTAGCGGGGGCGTGGGTGGAGACCCAGTACTTC	CASSQDGLAGAWVETQYF
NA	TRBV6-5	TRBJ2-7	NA	TGTGCCAGCAGTTACTCGTTTTCCGTCTACGAGCAGTACTTC	CASSYSFSVYEQYF
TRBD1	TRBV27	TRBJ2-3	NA	TGTGCCAGCGGGACAGGGGGCACAGATACGCAGTATTTT	CASGTGGTDTQYF
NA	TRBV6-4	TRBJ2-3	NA	TGTGCCAGCAGTGACTACGACACAGATACGCAGTATTTT	CASSDYDTDTQYF
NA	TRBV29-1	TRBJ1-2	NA	TGCAGCGTTGATTGGGGAAGGGTTGGCTACACCTTC	CSVDWGRVGYTF
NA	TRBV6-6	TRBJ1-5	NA	TGTGCCAGCAGTTACACTGGGGCAGGGGCCGGCCAGCCCCAGCATTTT	CASSYTGAGAGQPQHF
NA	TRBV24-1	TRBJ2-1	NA	TGTGCCACCAGTGACCCACAGGGTAGCTCCTACAATGAGCAGTTCTTC	CATSDPQGSSYNEQFF
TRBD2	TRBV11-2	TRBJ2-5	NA	TGTGCCAGCAGCCGGACTAGCGGGAGCCAAGAGACCCAGTACTTC	CASSRTSGSQETQYF
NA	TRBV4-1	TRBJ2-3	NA	TGCGCCAGCAGCCAAACAGATACGCAGTATTTT	CASSQTDTQYF
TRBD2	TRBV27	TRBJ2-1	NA	TGTGCCAGCAGCCTAAGGCTAGCGGACTACAATGAGCAGTTCTTC	CASSLRLADYNEQFF
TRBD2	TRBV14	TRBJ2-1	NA	TGTGCCAGCAGCCACCGACCGGGACTAGATTACAATGAGCAGTTCTTC	CASSHRPGLDYNEQFF
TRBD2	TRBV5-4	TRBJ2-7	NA	TGTGCCAGCAGCTTTGGGAGCGGGAGGGCGCCCTACGAGCAGTACTTC	CASSFGSGRAPYEQYF
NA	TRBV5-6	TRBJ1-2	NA	TGTGCCAGCAGCTTAGACAGAGCTAACTATGGCTACACCTTC	CASSLDRANYGYTF
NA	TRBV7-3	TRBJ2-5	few	TGTGCCAGCAGCTTGGAGGGCGGAGAGACCCAGTACTTC	CASSLEGGETQYF